A single T cell receptor (beta chain) is shown here with its context. The data originate from a study of T cells after somatic rescue of genetic block. Sequencing was performed with immunoSEQ multiplex PCR; in TCRdb, only in-frame clones are kept and a portion is missing. The sample includes some 13,000 clones, around 76% seen only once; the top ten take roughly 20%. V trimming: 0 bases; J trimming: 2 bases; junction bases outside the gene matches: 0. The CDR3 extends over 14 amino acids. Per germline, CDR1 ENHRY and CDR2 SYGVKD. Sequencing input: peripheral blood mononuclear cells (PBMCs). The origin of this receptor is a boy between 5 and 17 years old. V and J are TRBV10-3 and TRBJ2-5, with 7 bases that match TRBD1. The CDR3 DNA is TGTGCCATCAGTGAGTCGACAGGGCAAGAGACCCAGTACTTC. Protein product: CAISESTGQETQYF.